This T cell receptor (beta chain) was profiled in a study of blood T cells in healthy people across ages. Primers used in a second PCR of about 6 to 11 cycles were a sample-barcoded 5' primer and a J-beta primer mix. TCRdb redid the calling of the 5' RACE reads with MiXCR, one entry per CDR3 protein. Among 1.6 million or so distinct CDR3 sequences listed, roughly 30% were seen once. Remarks on this clonotype: Its cognate antigen is unknown.

Total RNA amounts of at least 6 micrograms were extracted per sample. Study findings and constraints: Diversity estimates from one million T cells were considered underestimates.

The clonotype was recovered from a woman younger than 45 in good health. Sequences were obtained from blood.

This chain's CDR3 is CASSRLLRESEQFF. The DNA for the CDR3 is TGTGCCAGCAGTCGACTTTTGCGGGAGAGTGAGCAGTTCTTC. V is TRBV6-5 and J is TRBJ2-1; TRBD2 matches at 7 bases. J lost 9 bases, V lost 5 bases, and 10 bases had no gene match. Germline values: CDR1 MNHEY, CDR2 SVGAGI. CDR3 length: 14 amino acids.